A selection of T cell receptor beta chains follows, all from one sample in a study of T cells in Graves' hyperthyroidism and ophthalmopathy. TCRdb passed the multiplex PCR reads through MiXCR, listing each CDR3 protein once. Of more than 550,000 distinct CDR3 sequences in the sample, around 15% were seen once. Sequences were obtained from blood. The receptors here all came from a man aged 50 to 60 with Graves' hyperthyroidism. CDR3s include the opening cysteine and the closing phenylalanine or tryptophan. The order of the fields is D gene, J gene, V gene, clone size, CDR3 protein, CDR3 DNA. D genes are given only for firm matches. Clone sizes are given selectively: once, few, many, or a class where the clone is expanded.

- TRBJ2-1 TRBV20-1 few CSAVFPGYNEQFF TGCAGTGCTGTTTTTCCTGGCTACAATGAGCAGTTCTTC
TRBD1 TRBJ2-3 TRBV2 many CASSENPDRATDTQYF TGTGCCAGCAGTGAAAATCCCGACAGGGCCACAGATACGCAGTATTTT
- TRBJ1-1 TRBV6-2/TRBV6-3 few CASMAEGRTEAFF TGTGCCAGCATGGCGGAGGGGAGGACTGAAGCTTTCTTT
- TRBJ2-3 TRBV27 many CASSRIRDGFTDTQYF TGTGCCAGCAGTCGAATCCGGGACGGGTTCACAGATACGCAGTATTTT
- TRBJ2-7 TRBV7-9 many CASSLGYGDPPYYEQYF TGTGCCAGCAGTTTGGGCTACGGGGACCCCCCCTACTACGAGCAGTACTTC
TRBD1 TRBJ2-5 TRBV28 many CASETGGRETQYF TGTGCCAGCGAAACAGGGGGCAGAGAGACCCAGTACTTC
- TRBJ2-5 TRBV4-1 - CASSRGRPGETQYF TGCGCCAGCAGCCGAGGACGCCCGGGAGAGACCCAGTACTTC
TRBD1 TRBJ2-3 TRBV2 many CASSRDRSTDTQYF TGTGCCAGCAGCCGGGACAGGTCCACAGATACGCAGTATTTT
- TRBJ2-3 TRBV30 - CAWARGHTDTQYF TGTGCCTGGGCAAGGGGACACACAGATACGCAGTATTTT
TRBD2 TRBJ2-7 TRBV7-8 few CASSVKGLAVSYEQYF TGTGCCAGCAGCGTCAAAGGACTAGCGGTCTCCTACGAGCAGTACTTC
- TRBJ1-2 TRBV5-4 many CASSFSGTDYGYTF TGTGCCAGCAGCTTTTCCGGGACGGACTATGGCTACACCTTC
- TRBJ2-2 TRBV27 many CASSYLGNTGELFF TGTGCCAGCAGTTATTTGGGGAACACCGGGGAGCTGTTTTTT
TRBD2 TRBJ2-5 TRBV9 few CASSVEAGAGETQYF TGTGCCAGCAGCGTAGAGGCGGGAGCTGGGGAGACCCAGTACTTC
TRBD1 TRBJ1-2 TRBV2 - CASSGGQLNYGYTF TGTGCCAGCAGTGGGGGACAGCTAAACTATGGCTACACCTTC
TRBD2 TRBJ2-1 TRBV6-1 - CASSPGLAGGGNEQFF TGTGCCAGCAGCCCGGGACTAGCGGGGGGGGGCAATGAGCAGTTCTTC
TRBD2 TRBJ2-7 TRBV5-1 few CASSQGEGLADYEQYF TGCGCCAGCAGCCAGGGGGAGGGACTAGCGGATTACGAGCAGTACTTC
- TRBJ2-7 TRBV7-9 few CASSFEGPYEQYF TGTGCCAGCAGCTTTGAGGGGCCCTACGAGCAGTACTTC
TRBD2 TRBJ2-2 TRBV11-1 - CASSHYRGDTGELFF TGTGCCAGCAGCCATTATCGGGGGGACACCGGGGAGCTGTTTTTT
- TRBJ1-1 TRBV28 many CASSSPQGFTEAFF TGTGCCAGCAGTTCTCCACAGGGATTCACTGAAGCTTTCTTT
- TRBJ1-2 TRBV10-2 many CASSQTFLTNYGYTF TGCGCCAGCAGCCAGACCTTCCTTACTAACTATGGCTACACCTTC
TRBD2 TRBJ2-7 TRBV9 many CASSLGTSSPYEQYF TGTGCCAGCAGCCTCGGGACTAGCTCCCCCTACGAGCAGTACTTC
- TRBJ2-3 TRBV20-1 many CSASTTGITDTQYF TGCAGTGCTAGCACTACGGGGATCACAGATACGCAGTATTTT
- TRBJ2-5 TRBV12-3/TRBV12-4 many CASSLATRQETQYF TGTGCCAGCAGTTTAGCTACCAGACAAGAGACCCAGTACTTC
- TRBJ1-3 TRBV18 few CASSPNLASGVSGNTIYF TGTGCCAGCTCACCAAATTTGGCGTCGGGTGTCTCTGGAAACACCATATATTTT
TRBD2 TRBJ2-5 TRBV28 - CASSSYLAGKETQYF TGTGCCAGCAGTTCGTATCTAGCGGGAAAAGAGACCCAGTACTTC
TRBD1 TRBJ2-7 TRBV25-1 many CASSAGGPPYEQYF TGTGCCAGCAGTGCAGGGGGACCCCCCTACGAGCAGTACTTC
TRBD2 TRBJ2-7 TRBV20-1 - CSAKMGLGYEQYF TGCAGTGCTAAAATGGGACTAGGCTACGAGCAGTACTTC
- TRBJ1-1 TRBV6-5 many CASSYSRAFTEAFF TGTGCCAGCAGTTACTCCCGGGCTTTCACTGAAGCTTTCTTT
- TRBJ2-6 TRBV7-9 many CASSLGRDSSSGANVLTF TGTGCCAGCAGCTTAGGGCGCGACTCGAGCTCTGGGGCCAACGTCCTGACTTTC
TRBD2 TRBJ2-1 TRBV27 once CASSPGTSGNFKFF TGTGCCAGCAGCCCAGGGACTAGCGGGAATTTTAAGTTCTTC
- TRBJ1-2 TRBV12-3/TRBV12-4 many CASSADGNYGYTF TGTGCCAGCAGCGCCGACGGCAACTATGGCTACACCTTC
TRBD2 TRBJ2-7 TRBV7-2 - CASSNAGGSYEQYF TGTGCCAGCAGCAACGCCGGGGGGTCCTACGAGCAGTACTTC
- TRBJ2-1 TRBV12-3/TRBV12-4 - CASRRGGSNEQFF TGTGCCAGCAGAAGGGGTGGGAGCAATGAGCAGTTCTTC
- TRBJ2-2 TRBV12-3/TRBV12-4 many CASMSVNTGELFF TGTGCCAGCATGTCGGTTAACACCGGGGAGCTGTTTTTT
TRBD2 TRBJ2-1 TRBV7-6 many CASSQGVSGRIEQFF TGTGCCAGCAGCCAAGGGGTTAGCGGGAGAATTGAGCAGTTCTTC
TRBD2 TRBJ2-7 TRBV27 many CASRSGRYSYEQYF TGTGCCAGCAGGAGCGGGAGATATTCCTACGAGCAGTACTTC
TRBD2 TRBJ2-3 TRBV5-1 - CANSVLAGAADTQYF TGCGCCAACAGCGTACTAGCGGGAGCTGCAGATACGCAGTATTTT
- TRBJ2-5 TRBV28 - CASSLFAGRAEETQYF TGTGCCAGCAGTTTATTCGCTGGCAGGGCGGAAGAGACCCAGTACTTC
TRBD1 TRBJ2-5 TRBV6-5 few CASSYLDRGETQYF TGTGCCAGCAGTTACCTGGACAGGGGAGAGACCCAGTACTTC
TRBD1 TRBJ2-3 TRBV11-2 many CASRTDRGHVTDTQYF TGTGCCAGCAGAACCGACAGGGGGCATGTCACAGATACGCAGTATTTT
TRBD2 TRBJ2-6 TRBV20-1 many CSAKPLAGGDSGANVLTF TGCAGTGCTAAACCACTAGCGGGAGGGGACTCTGGGGCCAACGTCCTGACTTTC
TRBD2 TRBJ2-1 TRBV4-3 once CASSQELLAGTSSYNEQFF TGCGCCAGCAGCCAAGAACTACTAGCGGGTACGAGCTCCTACAATGAGCAGTTCTTC
- TRBJ1-1 TRBV19 - CASSICVRVRGPNTEAFF TGTGCCAGTAGTATATGTGTCAGGGTTCGGGGTCCGAACACTGAAGCTTTCTTT
TRBD2 TRBJ2-7 TRBV10-3 - CAISEEIAGDSSYEQYF TGTGCCATCAGTGAGGAAATAGCGGGAGACAGCTCCTACGAGCAGTACTTC
- TRBJ2-1 TRBV20-1 many CSARRTSYNEQFF TGCAGTGCTAGAAGGACTTCTTACAATGAGCAGTTCTTC
- TRBJ2-5 TRBV4-1 few CASSQGVGSETQYF TGCGCCAGCAGCCAAGGGGTGGGTTCGGAGACCCAGTACTTC
- TRBJ2-3 TRBV27 many CASSLSPRDTQYF TGTGCCAGCAGTTTATCGCCAAGGGATACGCAGTATTTT
- TRBJ1-1 TRBV5-1 many CASSSGVRMNTEAFF TGCGCCAGCAGCTCAGGGGTGAGGATGAACACTGAAGCTTTCTTT
TRBD2 TRBJ2-1 TRBV19 - CASSLTSGRHLNEQFF TGTGCCAGTAGCCTGACTAGCGGGAGGCATTTGAATGAGCAGTTCTTC
TRBD1 TRBJ2-5 TRBV28 few CASSYPGQPYQETQYF TGTGCCAGCAGCTACCCGGGACAGCCGTACCAAGAGACCCAGTACTTC
TRBD1 TRBJ1-1 TRBV7-2 many CASSLSRDRAEAFF TGTGCCAGCAGCCTGTCCCGGGACAGGGCTGAAGCTTTCTTT
TRBD2 TRBJ2-5 TRBV7-9 many CASKPKRRLAGLQETQYF TGTGCCAGCAAGCCCAAGCGTCGACTAGCGGGGTTACAAGAGACCCAGTACTTC
TRBD1 TRBJ2-3 TRBV7-2 many CASSPKLYRDSRTYTQYF TGTGCCAGCAGCCCCAAGCTCTACCGGGACAGTCGCACGTATACGCAGTATTTT